A single sample gave rise to the 13 T cell receptor beta chains below, sequenced in a study of cytomegalovirus exposure and HLA in healthy donors. Vbeta (60) and Jbeta (13) primers were used in the PCR. The table came from immunoSEQ multiplex PCR; TCRdb's copy has only in-frame clones and leaves some out. The repertoire holds roughly 73,000 clones, with approximately 88% as singletons. The sample consisted of PBMCs. The receptors here all came from a woman in her 50s in good health and CMV-seronegative.

The chain links TRBV27 to TRBJ2-2; 7 bases match TRBD2. J gave up 4 bases and V 9 bases, and 5 bases lay outside the gene matches. Germline V gene data show CDR1 as MNHEY and CDR2 as SMNVEV (reference sequence). The CDR3 has 13 residues. This CDR3 reads CASRLAGTGELFF. The CDR3, as DNA: TGTGCCAGTAGACTAGCTGGCACCGGGGAGCTGTTTTTT.

The table lists this clone with a few counts. V and J are TRBV5-8 and TRBJ1-2; perhaps TRBD1 as D (6 bases). Deletions cut 1 base from V and 8 bases from J, with 12 bases between. The CDR3 covers 13 residues. Germline CDR1 reads SGHTS; CDR2 reads YDEGEE. The CDR3 bases are TGTGCCAGCAGCTTGTCACAGGGCGAGGGCTACACCTTC. Its protein product is CASSLSQGEGYTF. Variable domain in full (rest from reference TRBV5-8 and TRBJ1-2): EAGVTQSPTHLIKTRGQQATLRCSPISGHTSVYWYQQALGLGLQFLLWYDEGEERNRGNFPPRFSGRQFPNYSSELNVNALELEDSALYLCASSLSQGEGYTFGSGTRLTVV.

This clone was seen only once. The chain combines TRBV4-3 with TRBJ1-1; the match to TRBD1 covers 8 bases. The V gene end was trimmed by 0 bases and the J gene end by 5 bases; junction bases not matched to a gene: 8. Germline lookup yields CDR1 LGHNA and CDR2 YSLEER. This CDR3 has 16 amino acids. The CDR3 loop reads CASSQDWGRGLTEAFF. The CDR3 coding sequence is TGCGCCAGCAGCCAAGATTGGGGCAGGGGGCTTACTGAAGCTTTCTTT.

The chain employs TRBV25-1 and TRBJ1-6; possibly TRBD1 for D (6 bases). The CDR3 spans 15 residues. Looked up from germline, CDR1 is MGHDK and CDR2 is SYGVNS. Trimming cost V 7 bases and J 10 bases, with 20 bases left between them. CDR3: CASKERAGDGSPLHF. The DNA for the CDR3 is TGTGCCAGCAAGGAACGCGCAGGGGATGGATCACCCCTCCACTTT.

The J gene is TRBJ2-3, the V gene TRBV5-4; 7 nucleotides align to TRBD1. V was clipped by 7 bases and J by 2 bases; unmatched bases: 13. The CDR3 covers 16 residues. CDR1 SGHNT and CDR2 YYREEE come from the germline V gene (reference sequence). The CDR3 DNA follows: TGTGCCAGCGGAGAGACAGGGTCGTACTCCACAGATACGCAGTATTTT. Translation gives CASGETGSYSTDTQYF. The complete variable domain, with remaining parts taken from reference TRBV5-4 and TRBJ2-3, reads ETGVTQSPTHLIKTRGQQVTLRCSSQSGHNTVSWYQQALGQGPQFIFQYYREEENGRGNFPPRFSGLQFPNYSSELNVNALELDDSALYLCASGETGSYSTDTQYFGPGTRLTVL.

The chain joins TRBV28 to TRBJ2-7; 12 bases map to TRBD1. Germline values: CDR1 MDHEN, CDR2 SYDVKM. The V and J ends lost 0 bases and 6 bases, in that order; junction bases with no gene match: 15. The CDR3 is 19 amino acids. The CDR3 bases are TGTGCCAGCAGTTTATGGTCTTTTACCCGGGACAGGGGGCCCGGCGAGCAGTACTTC. Residues: CASSLWSFTRDRGPGEQYF.

V usage is TRBV4-1 and J usage is TRBJ1-3; D gene uncertain. Trimming removed 1 base at V and 0 bases at J, with 7 bases between. The CDR3 has 15 residues. Looked up from germline, CDR1 is MGHRA and CDR2 is YSYEKL. The CDR3 is CASSQGRFSGNTIYF. DNA of the CDR3: TGCGCCAGCAGCCAAGGCCGGTTCTCTGGAAACACCATATATTTT.

The chain carries TRBV6-6 and TRBJ1-6; tentatively, D is TRBD1 (5 bases). The V end was cut by 1 base, the J end by 11 bases, with 18 bases between. This CDR3 comprises 16 residues. Germline loops: CDR1 MNHNY, CDR2 SVGAGI (reference sequence). CDR3 sequence (DNA): TGTGCCAGCAGTTACTTAGGGGAGGGCTATGGGACACCCCTCCACTTT. Translated, it gives CASSYLGEGYGTPLHF.

A few counts support this clone. V gene TRBV7-3 combines with J gene TRBJ1-3; TRBD1 matches 7 bases. The germline V gene has CDR1 SGHTA and CDR2 FQGTGA. V lost 7 bases, J lost 4 bases, and 22 bases stayed unmatched. CDR3 length: 19 residues. The CDR3: CASTPSGTEDWRGGNTIYF. CDR3 sequence (DNA): TGTGCCAGCACCCCTTCCGGGACAGAGGACTGGCGTGGGGGAAACACCATATATTTT. The whole variable domain, filled in from reference TRBV7-3 and TRBJ1-3, reads GAGVSQTPSNKVTEKGKYVELRCDPISGHTALYWYRQSLGQGPEFLIYFQGTGAADDSGLPNDRFFAVRPEGSVSTLKIQRTERGDSAVYLCASTPSGTEDWRGGNTIYFGEGSWLTVV.

This clone was counted once. The chain carries TRBV19 and TRBJ2-7; TRBD2 matches at 8 bases. The CDR3 is 14 amino acids. Germline V gene lookup returns CDR1 LNHDA and CDR2 SQIVND (reference sequence). V gave up 3 bases and J gave up 4 bases; unmatched junction bases: 5. Here the CDR3 reads CASSMSSGRYEQYF. The CDR3 DNA reads TGTGCCAGTAGTATGTCGAGCGGGAGATACGAGCAGTACTTC.

This rearrangement joins TRBV14 to TRBJ2-1, with TRBD2 identical over 12 bases. The V segment lost 5 bases and the J segment 6 bases; nucleotides outside the gene matches: 5. The CDR3 length is 15 residues. CDR1 is SGHDN, CDR2 FVKESK, per germline. The CDR3 loop reads CASSLRLAGVNEQFF. The CDR3 DNA sequence: TGTGCCAGCAGCTTAAGACTAGCGGGGGTCAATGAGCAGTTCTTC.

With regard to this clone: The germline gene is not matched at one end of the junction; a read error may be the cause. The genes are TRBV5-6 and TRBJ2-5, with 11 bases that match TRBD2. This CDR3 has 15 amino acids. CDR1 and CDR2 from the germline V gene are SGHDT and YYEEEE. The CDR3: CASSLGTSGQGTQYF. CDR3 nucleotide sequence: TGTGCCAGCAGCCTTGGGACTAGCGGCCAAGGGACCCAGTACTTC. The full variable domain, with the rest looked up from reference TRBV5-6 and TRBJ2-5, is DAGVTQSPTHLIKTRGQQVTLRCSPKSGHDTVSWYQQALGQGPQFIFQYYEEEERQRGNFPDRFSGHQFPNYSSELNVNALLLGDSALYLCASSLGTSGQGTQYFGPGTRLLVL.

The chain uses TRBV4-2 and TRBJ2-1; TRBD2 matches 9 bases. V lost 8 bases, J lost 7 bases, and 15 bases stayed unmatched. Germline V CDR1 and CDR2: LGHNA, YNFKEQ. CDR3 length equals 16 residues. The chain's CDR3 is CASRPPNSGRENEQFF. The CDR3 coding sequence is TGTGCCAGCCGCCCCCCTAATAGCGGGAGAGAAAATGAGCAGTTCTTC.